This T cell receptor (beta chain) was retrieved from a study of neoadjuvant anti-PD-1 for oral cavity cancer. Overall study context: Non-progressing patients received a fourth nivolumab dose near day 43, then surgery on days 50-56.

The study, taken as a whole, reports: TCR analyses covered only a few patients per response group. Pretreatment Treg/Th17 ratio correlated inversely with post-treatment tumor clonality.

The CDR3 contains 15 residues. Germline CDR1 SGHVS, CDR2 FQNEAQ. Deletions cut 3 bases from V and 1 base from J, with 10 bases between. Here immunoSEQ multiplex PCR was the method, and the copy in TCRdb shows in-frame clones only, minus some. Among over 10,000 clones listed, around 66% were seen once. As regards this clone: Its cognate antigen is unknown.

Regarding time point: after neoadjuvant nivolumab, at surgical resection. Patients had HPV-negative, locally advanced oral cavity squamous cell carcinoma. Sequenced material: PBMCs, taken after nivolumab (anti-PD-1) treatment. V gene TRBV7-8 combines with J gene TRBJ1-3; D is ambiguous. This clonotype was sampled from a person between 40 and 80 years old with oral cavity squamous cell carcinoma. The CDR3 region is CASSFNSMSGNTIYF. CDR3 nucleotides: TGTGCCAGCAGCTTCAACAGTATGTCTGGAAACACCATATATTTT. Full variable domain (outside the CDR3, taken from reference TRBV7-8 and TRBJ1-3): GAGVSQSPRYKVAKRGQDVALRCDPISGHVSLFWYQQALGQGPEFLTYFQNEAQLDKSGLPSDRFFAERPEGSVSTLKIQRTQQEDSAVYLCASSFNSMSGNTIYFGEGSWLTVV.